This T cell receptor beta chain was documented in a study of high-grade serous ovarian cancer treatment subgroups. Looking at the study overall: Samples averaged around 14,000 reads and around 7,000 unique TCR beta rearrangements. Whole-study findings and limits: Only CDR3 was analyzed; CDR1 and CDR2 were not.

Concerning this clone: Its antigen is not identified.

The CDR3 is 11 amino acids. Here immunoSEQ multiplex PCR was the method, and the copy in TCRdb shows in-frame clones only, minus some. This repertoire shows nearly 4,500 clones, about 72% found once; its top ten account for 5.5%. Tumor samples were obtained before definitive surgery or chemotherapy. This receptor was identified in a human donor with high-grade serous ovarian cancer. Sequencing used tumor tissue. V is TRBV21-1 and J is TRBJ2-1; TRBD2, the table's D call, was not compared with the DNA. TRBV21-1 is noted as a pseudogene. The CDR3 coding sequence is TGTGCCAGCATTATCTACAATGAGCAGTTCTTC. Amino acids: CASIIYNEQFF.